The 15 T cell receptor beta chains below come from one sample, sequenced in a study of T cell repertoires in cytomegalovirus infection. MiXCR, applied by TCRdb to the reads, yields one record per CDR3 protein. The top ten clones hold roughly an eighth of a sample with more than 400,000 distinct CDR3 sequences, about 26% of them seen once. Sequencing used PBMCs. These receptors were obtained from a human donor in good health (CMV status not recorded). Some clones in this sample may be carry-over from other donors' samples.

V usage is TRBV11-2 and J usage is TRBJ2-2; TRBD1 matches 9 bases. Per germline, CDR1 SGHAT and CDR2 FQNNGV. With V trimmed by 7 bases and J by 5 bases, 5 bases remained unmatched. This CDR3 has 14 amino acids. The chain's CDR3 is CASNRDRVTGELFF. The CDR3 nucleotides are TGTGCCAGCAACCGGGACAGGGTGACCGGGGAGCTGTTTTTT. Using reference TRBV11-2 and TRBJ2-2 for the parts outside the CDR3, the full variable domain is EAGVAQSPRYKIIEKRQSVAFWCNPISGHATLYWYQQILGQGPKLLIQFQNNGVVDDSQLPKDRFSAERLKGVDSTLKIQPAKLEDSAVYLCASNRDRVTGELFFGEGSRLTVL.

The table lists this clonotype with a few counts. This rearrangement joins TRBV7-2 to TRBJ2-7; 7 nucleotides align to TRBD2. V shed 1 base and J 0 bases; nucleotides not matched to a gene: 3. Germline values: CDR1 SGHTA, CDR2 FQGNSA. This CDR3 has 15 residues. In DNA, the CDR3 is TGTGCCAGCAGCTTAGTGGGGGGGTACTCCTACGAGCAGTACTTC. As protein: CASSLVGGYSYEQYF.

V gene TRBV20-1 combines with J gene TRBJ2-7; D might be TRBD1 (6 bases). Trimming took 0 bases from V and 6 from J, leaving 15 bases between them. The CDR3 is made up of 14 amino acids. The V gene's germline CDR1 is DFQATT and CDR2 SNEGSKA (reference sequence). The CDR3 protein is CSARDKGGWAEQYF. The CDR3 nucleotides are TGCAGTGCTAGAGATAAAGGGGGATGGGCCGAGCAGTACTTC.

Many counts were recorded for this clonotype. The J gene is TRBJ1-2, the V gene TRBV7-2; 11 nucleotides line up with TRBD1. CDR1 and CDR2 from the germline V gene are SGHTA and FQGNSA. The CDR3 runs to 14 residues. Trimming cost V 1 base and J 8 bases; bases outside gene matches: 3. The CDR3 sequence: CASSLVRTGGGYTF. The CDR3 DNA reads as TGTGCCAGCAGCTTAGTCCGGACAGGGGGCGGCTACACCTTC. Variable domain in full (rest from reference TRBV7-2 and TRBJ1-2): GAGVSQSPSNKVTEKGKDVELRCDPISGHTALYWYRQSLGQGLEFLIYFQGNSAPDKSGLPSDRFSAERTGGSVSTLTIQRTQQEDSAVYLCASSLVRTGGGYTFGSGTRLTVV.

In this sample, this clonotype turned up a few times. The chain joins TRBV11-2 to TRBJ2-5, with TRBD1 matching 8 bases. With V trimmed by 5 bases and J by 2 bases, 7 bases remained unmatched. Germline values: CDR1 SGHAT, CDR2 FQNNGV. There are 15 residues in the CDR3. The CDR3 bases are TGTGCCAGCAGCCCTCAGGGGGCCGCTCAAGAGACCCAGTACTTC. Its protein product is CASSPQGAAQETQYF.

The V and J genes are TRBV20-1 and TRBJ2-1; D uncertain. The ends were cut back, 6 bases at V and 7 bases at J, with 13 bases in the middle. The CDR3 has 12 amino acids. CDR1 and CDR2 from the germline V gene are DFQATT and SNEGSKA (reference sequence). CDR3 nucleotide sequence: TGCAGTGCGCCTACCCACCGGAATGAGCAGTTCTTC. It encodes CSAPTHRNEQFF.

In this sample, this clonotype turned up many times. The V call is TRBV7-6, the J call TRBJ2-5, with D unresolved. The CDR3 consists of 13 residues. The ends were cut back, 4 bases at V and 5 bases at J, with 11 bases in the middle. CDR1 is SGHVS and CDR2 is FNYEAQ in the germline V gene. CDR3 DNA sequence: TGTGCCAGCAGCTCCAACCTAGGGGAGACCCAGTACTTC. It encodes CASSSNLGETQYF.

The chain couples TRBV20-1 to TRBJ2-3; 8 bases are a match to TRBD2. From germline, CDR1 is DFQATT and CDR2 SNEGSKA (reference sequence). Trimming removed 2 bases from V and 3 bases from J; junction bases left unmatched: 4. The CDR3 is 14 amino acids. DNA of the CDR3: TGCAGTGCTAGAAGCGGGAGTCTTACAGATACGCAGTATTTT. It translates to CSARSGSLTDTQYF.

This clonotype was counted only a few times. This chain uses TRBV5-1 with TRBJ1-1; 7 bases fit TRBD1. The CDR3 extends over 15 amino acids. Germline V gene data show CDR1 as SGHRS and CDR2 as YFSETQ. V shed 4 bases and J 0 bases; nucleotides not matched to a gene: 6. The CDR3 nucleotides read TGCGCCAGCAGCCGACAGGGACCTATGAACACTGAAGCTTTCTTT. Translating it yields CASSRQGPMNTEAFF. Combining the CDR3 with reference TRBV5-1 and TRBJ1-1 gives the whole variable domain KAGVTQTPRYLIKTRGQQVTLSCSPISGHRSVSWYQQTPGQGLQFLFEYFSETQRNKGNFPGRFSGRQFSNSRSEMNVSTLELGDSALYLCASSRQGPMNTEAFFGQGTRLTVV.

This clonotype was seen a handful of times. This chain's CDR3 is CASSYGPPAAQFF. In DNA form, the CDR3 reads TGTGCCAGCAGTTATGGACCCCCTGCGGCGCAGTTCTTC. This chain connects TRBV7-2 to TRBJ2-1; D not certain. Germline CDR1 reads SGHTA; CDR2 reads FQGNSA. CDR3 length: 13 amino acids. The ends were cut back, 6 bases at V and 12 bases at J, with 18 bases in the middle.

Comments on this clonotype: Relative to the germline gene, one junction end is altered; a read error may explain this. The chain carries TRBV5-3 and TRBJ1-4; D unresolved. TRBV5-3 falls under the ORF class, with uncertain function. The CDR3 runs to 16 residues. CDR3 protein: CASSLDRDGTNEKLFF. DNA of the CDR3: TGTGCCAGCAGCTTGGATAGGGATGGAACTAATGAAAAACTGTTTTTT.

The chain's CDR3 is CSVGEVVGTQYF. For the CDR3, the DNA is TGCAGCGTCGGAGAGGTAGTTGGGACCCAGTACTTC. This rearrangement joins TRBV29-1 to TRBJ2-5; D uncertain. Trimming removed 6 bases from V and 7 bases from J, with 15 bases in between. Germline loops: CDR1 SQVTM, CDR2 ANQGSEA. The CDR3 sequence is 12 residues long. Full variable domain (outside the CDR3, taken from reference TRBV29-1 and TRBJ2-5): SAVISQKPSRDICQRGTSLTIQCQVDSQVTMMFWYRQQPGQSLTLIATANQGSEATYESGFVIDKFPISRPNLTFSTLTVSNMSPEDSSIYLCSVGEVVGTQYFGPGTRLLVL.

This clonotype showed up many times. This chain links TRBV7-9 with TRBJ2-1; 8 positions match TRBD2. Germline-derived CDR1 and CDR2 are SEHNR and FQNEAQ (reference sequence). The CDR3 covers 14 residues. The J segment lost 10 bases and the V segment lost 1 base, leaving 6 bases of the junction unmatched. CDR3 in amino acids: CASSLGSSGSEQFF. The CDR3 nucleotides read TGTGCCAGCAGCTTAGGTTCTAGCGGGTCCGAGCAGTTCTTC.

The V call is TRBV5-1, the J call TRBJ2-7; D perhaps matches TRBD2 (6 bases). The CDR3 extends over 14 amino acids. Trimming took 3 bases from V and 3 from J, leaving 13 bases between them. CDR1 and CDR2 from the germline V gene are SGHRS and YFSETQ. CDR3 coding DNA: TGCGCCAGCAGCTCGGGACTTGGGGACTACGAGCAGTACTTC. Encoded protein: CASSSGLGDYEQYF.

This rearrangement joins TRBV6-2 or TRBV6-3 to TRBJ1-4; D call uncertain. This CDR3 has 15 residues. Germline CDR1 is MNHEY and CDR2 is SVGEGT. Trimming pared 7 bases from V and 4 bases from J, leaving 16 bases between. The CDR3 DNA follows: TGTGCCAGCAACGGGTACCGAAAATTTAATGAAAAACTGTTTTTT. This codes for CASNGYRKFNEKLFF.